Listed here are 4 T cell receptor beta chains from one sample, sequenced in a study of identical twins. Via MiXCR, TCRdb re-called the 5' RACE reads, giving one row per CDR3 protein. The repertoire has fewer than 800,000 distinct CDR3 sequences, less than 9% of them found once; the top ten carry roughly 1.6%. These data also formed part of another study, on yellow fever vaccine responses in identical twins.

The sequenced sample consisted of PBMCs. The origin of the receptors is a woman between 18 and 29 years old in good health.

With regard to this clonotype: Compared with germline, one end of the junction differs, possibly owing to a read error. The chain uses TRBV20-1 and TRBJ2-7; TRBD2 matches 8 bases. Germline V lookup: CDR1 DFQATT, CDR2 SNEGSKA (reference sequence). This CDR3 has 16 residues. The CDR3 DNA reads TGCTGTGCTAGAGATCTTGTCGGGAGGGTCCCCTCCGAGCAGTACTTC. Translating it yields CCARDLVGRVPSEQYF.

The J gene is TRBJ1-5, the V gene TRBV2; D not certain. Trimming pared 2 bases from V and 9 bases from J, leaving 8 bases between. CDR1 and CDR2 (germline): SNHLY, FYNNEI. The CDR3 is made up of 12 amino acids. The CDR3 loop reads CASSESRPPQHF. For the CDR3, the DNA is TGTGCCAGCAGTGAAAGTCGACCGCCCCAGCATTTT.

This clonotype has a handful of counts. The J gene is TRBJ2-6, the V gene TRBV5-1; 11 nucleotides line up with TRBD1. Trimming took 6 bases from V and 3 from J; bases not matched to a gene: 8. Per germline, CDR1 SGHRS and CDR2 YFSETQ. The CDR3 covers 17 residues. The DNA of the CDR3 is TGCGCCAGCACCTGGACAGGGGGCTTCGGTGGGGCCAACGTCCTGACTTTC. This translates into CASTWTGGFGGANVLTF.

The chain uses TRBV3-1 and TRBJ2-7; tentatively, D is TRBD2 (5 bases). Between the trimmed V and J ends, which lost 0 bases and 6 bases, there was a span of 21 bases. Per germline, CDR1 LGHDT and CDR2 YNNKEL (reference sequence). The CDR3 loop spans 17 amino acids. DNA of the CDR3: TGTGCCAGCAGCCAAGATCTGCACAGCCCAACCCGGGGCGAGCAGTACTTC. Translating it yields CASSQDLHSPTRGEQYF.